This T cell receptor beta chain was documented in a study of blood T cell repertoires in COVID-19. Study-level background: The United States, Italy and Spain supplied acute and convalescent COVID-19 samples. PBMCs, B-cell-depleted T cells, or T cells provided the cDNA or gDNA that made up the material.

In the authors' workflow: Reference gene primer amplification gave nucleated cell count estimates. This table comes from immunoSEQ multiplex PCR, and its TCRdb copy is limited to in-frame clones, with some not included. That table supplies the V and J calls and clone size; D and trimming were determined from the DNA. The table includes approximately 71,000 clones, less than 80% detected once. This clone has at least ten counts. This CDR3 spans 14 amino acids. The germline gives CDR1 MNHEY, CDR2 SVGAGI. V lost 1 base, J lost 6 bases, and 12 bases lay in between. What was sequenced was peripheral blood. The TCR originated in a man between 60 and 75 years old with active or convalescent COVID-19. This sequence joins TRBV6-5 and TRBJ1-2; TRBD1 might be the D (6 bases). The CDR3 region has the DNA TGTGCCAGCAGTTACTTGCCAGGGGCGGATGGCTACACCTTC. Translation: CASSYLPGADGYTF.